This T cell receptor beta chain was recovered during a study of cytomegalovirus exposure and HLA in healthy donors. Trimming pared 5 bases from V and 9 bases from J, leaving 14 bases between. Germline CDR1 SGHVS, CDR2 FNYEAQ. This CDR3 is 13 amino acids long. In regard to this clone: Its antigen is currently unknown.

Profiled with immunoSEQ multiplex PCR; TCRdb holds only in-frame clones, not every one. The table records about 180,000 clones, around nine tenths of them present only once. Broader study findings: Published work reported that the classifier diagnosed cytomegalovirus status with high specificity and sensitivity. The TCR clusters that emerged in the first cohort tended, a later analysis found, to co-occur in the 95 to 150 validation repertoires.

The chain joins TRBV7-6 to TRBJ1-3; no reliable D call. The specimen was PBMCs. This TCR was sampled from a man aged 18 to 29 in good health and CMV-seropositive. CDR3 residues: CASSPHSGGTIYF. For the CDR3, the DNA is TGTGCCAGCAGCCCGCACAGCGGAGGCACCATATATTTT.